These 3 T cell receptor beta chains were all obtained from the same sample, sequenced in a study of T cells in pancreatic ductal adenocarcinoma. Selected pancreatic ductal adenocarcinoma patients had undergone surgery without neoadjuvant therapy. Profiling relied on immunoSEQ multiplex PCR, and the TCRdb table lists in-frame clones only, not all of them. Altogether 7,500 to 9,000 clones are present, under 90% being singletons, with the ten largest covering approximately 3%. The sequencing input was PBMCs. These receptors all come from a human donor with pancreatic ductal adenocarcinoma.

The V call is TRBV5-4, the J call TRBJ2-1; TRBD2 aligns across 15 bases. Germline CDR1 SGHNT, CDR2 YYREEE (reference sequence). Trimming removed 4 bases from V and 7 bases from J; junction bases left unmatched: 6. This CDR3 is built from 16 residues. CDR3 sequence reads: CASSAGTSGRMNEQFF. The CDR3 coding sequence is TGTGCCAGCAGCGCTGGGACTAGCGGGAGGATGAATGAGCAGTTCTTC.

The CDR3 nucleotides are TGTGCCAGCGCCGGGGCGGACAGAGGGTCGGACAGGTTCAGCTCACCCCTCCACTTT. It codes for CASAGADRGSDRFSSPLHF. V usage is TRBV5-6 and J usage is TRBJ1-6; 7 nucleotides align to TRBD1. Per the germline V gene, CDR1 is SGHDT and CDR2 is YYEEEE. The CDR3 is 19 residues long. V was clipped by 7 bases and J by 10 bases; unmatched bases: 26.

V is TRBV19 and J is TRBJ2-1; D is unresolved. The CDR3 loop spans 13 amino acids. CDR1 is LNHDA, CDR2 SQIVND, per germline (reference sequence). V was shortened by 3 bases and J by 5 bases, with 8 bases between the two germline ends. The CDR3 DNA follows: TGTGCCAGTAGTATCGCCTCTAACAATGAGCAGTTCTTC. It codes for CASSIASNNEQFF.